Listed below are T cell receptor beta chains from one sample, sequenced in a study of naive and memory T cell subsets. Via MiXCR, TCRdb re-called the UMI-ligation and nested PCR reads, giving one row per CDR3 protein. The sample holds around 110,000 distinct CDR3 sequences, 36% seen once. Material: central memory CD4+ T cells from blood. The origin of the receptors is a human donor in good health. The CDR3 runs from the conserved cysteine through the conserved F or W. The D gene is left open where the match is weak. Not all rows give a size; the values are once, few, many and, for expanded clones, a class.

.,TRBV5-4,.,TRBJ1-2,TGTGCCAGCAGCTTTTCTGGGTACGGCTACACCTTC,CASSFSGYGYTF
few,TRBV15,.,TRBJ2-1,TGTGCCACCAGCAGAGATTTCGATGAGCAGTTCTTC,CATSRDFDEQFF
.,TRBV7-7,.,TRBJ2-7,TGTGCCAGCAGCTTATCCCAGTCACACGAGCAGTACTTC,CASSLSQSHEQYF
.,TRBV19,TRBD2,TRBJ2-3,TGTGCCAGTAGCCGGGGAGGCATCGGACTAGCGGACCGCACAGATACGCAGTATTTT,CASSRGGIGLADRTDTQYF
.,TRBV7-9,.,TRBJ2-2,TGTGCCAGCAGCTTTACAGGGCTGAACACCGGGGAGCTGTTTTTT,CASSFTGLNTGELFF
.,TRBV6-2/TRBV6-3,TRBD1,TRBJ2-7,TGTGCCAGCAACGCCTTGGACAGGGGGGACTACGAGCAGTACTTC,CASNALDRGDYEQYF
.,TRBV27,.,TRBJ2-1,TGTGCCAGCTCATACAGGCTCTTCACCAATGAGCAGTTCTTC,CASSYRLFTNEQFF
.,TRBV15,.,TRBJ2-7,TGTGCCACCAGCAGAGATGAGGGGTACGAGCAGTACTTC,CATSRDEGYEQYF
.,TRBV4-1,.,TRBJ2-3,TGCGCCAGCAGCCAAGGAGAGCGGGCGACAGATACGCAGTATTTT,CASSQGERATDTQYF
few,TRBV29-1,TRBD1,TRBJ2-5,TGCAGCGTTGGTTACAGGGGCGGGGAGACCCAGTACTTC,CSVGYRGGETQYF
.,TRBV12-3/TRBV12-4,TRBD1,TRBJ1-3,TGTGCCAGCAGCCACAAGACAGGGGGAAACACCATATATTTT,CASSHKTGGNTIYF
.,TRBV30,.,TRBJ1-5,TGTGCCTGGGGTCCCCGACAGAATCAGCCCCAGCATTTT,CAWGPRQNQPQHF
.,TRBV3-1,.,TRBJ2-2,TGTGCCAGCAGCCCCCCGGCCTCCGGGGAGCTGTTTTTT,CASSPPASGELFF
few,TRBV6-2/TRBV6-3,.,TRBJ2-7,TGTGCCAGCACCCCCTTCGACAGCTACGAGCAGTACTTC,CASTPFDSYEQYF
few,TRBV2,TRBD1,TRBJ1-5,TGTGCCAGCAGTGTTGACAGGGGAAGTCAGCCCCAGCATTTT,CASSVDRGSQPQHF
.,TRBV10-1,.,TRBJ2-6,TGCGCCAGCAGTGAGTCGGGAGCTGGGGCCAACGTCCTGACTTTC,CASSESGAGANVLTF
few,TRBV7-2,.,TRBJ1-3,TGTGCCAGCAGCCTAAGCCGCCTTTCGGGAAACACCATATATTTT,CASSLSRLSGNTIYF
few,TRBV6-5,TRBD1,TRBJ2-7,TGTGCCAGCAGTTTGAGGACAGGGCAAGACGAGCAGTACTTC,CASSLRTGQDEQYF
once,TRBV20-1,.,TRBJ1-6,TGCAGTGCTAGAGATATAAGACAGCAGAGCTCCTATAATTCACCCCTCCACTTT,CSARDIRQQSSYNSPLHF
.,TRBV5-1,.,TRBJ2-7,TGCGCCAGCCGATACCGGGACAACACCTACGAGCAGTACTTC,CASRYRDNTYEQYF
few,TRBV7-8,.,TRBJ1-4,TGTGCCAGCAGCTTAGGTGGCAGCACTGAAAAACTGTTTTTT,CASSLGGSTEKLFF
few,TRBV27,.,TRBJ2-7,TGTGCCAGCAGTTTAAGGGGCAGTAAGCAGTACTTC,CASSLRGSKQYF
few,TRBV6-6,.,TRBJ2-1,TGTGCCACCCTGGAGGGAGGCAATGAGCAGTTCTTC,CATLEGGNEQFF
few,TRBV7-2,.,TRBJ2-1,TGTGCCAGCAGCTTAGTTTCAGGGAACCATGAGCAGTTCTTC,CASSLVSGNHEQFF
.,TRBV11-2,.,TRBJ1-1,TGTGCCAGCAGCTTAAGGGGAGCTGAAGCTTTCTTT,CASSLRGAEAFF
.,TRBV27,TRBD1,TRBJ1-1,TGTGCCAGCAGTTCCAGGGGGCGAAGCACTGAAGCTTTCTTT,CASSSRGRSTEAFF
.,TRBV10-2,TRBD1,TRBJ1-5,TGCGCCAGCAGTGAGGCAGGGGGCAACAATCAGCCCCAGCATTTT,CASSEAGGNNQPQHF
.,TRBV28,.,TRBJ2-4,TGTGCCAGCAGTCAAAACAAATTACAGTACTTC,CASSQNKLQYF
.,TRBV29-1,.,TRBJ1-1,TGCAGCGTTGGGGCGGGGCTGAACACTGAAGCTTTCTTT,CSVGAGLNTEAFF
few,TRBV7-6,.,TRBJ1-5,TGTGCCAGCAGCTTAGTTTCAGGGAGAAATCAGCCCCAGCATTTT,CASSLVSGRNQPQHF
.,TRBV28,.,TRBJ2-7,TGTGCCAGCAGCGGATCCGGGGTCTACTACGAGCAGTACTTC,CASSGSGVYYEQYF
.,TRBV10-3,TRBD2,TRBJ2-7,TGTGCCACGGGAGGGGGAGGGAGTTACGAGCAGTACTTC,CATGGGGSYEQYF
.,TRBV28,TRBD1,TRBJ1-5,TGTGCCAGCAGTTTTGCAGGGGGACTCAATCAGCCCCAGCATTTT,CASSFAGGLNQPQHF
.,TRBV7-2,TRBD2,TRBJ2-5,TGTGCCAGCAGCTTAACACTAGCGGGAGGGGGGGAAGAGACCCAGTACTTC,CASSLTLAGGGEETQYF
.,TRBV20-1,TRBD2,TRBJ2-7,TGCAGTGCTAGAGGCGGGAGCAGCTACGAGCAGTACTTC,CSARGGSSYEQYF
few,TRBV29-1,TRBD1,TRBJ1-5,TGCAGCGTTGGTCGGGACAGAAATCAGCCCCAGCATTTT,CSVGRDRNQPQHF
few,TRBV30,.,TRBJ1-5,TGTGCCTGGAGTCGGGACAATCAGCCCCAGCATTTT,CAWSRDNQPQHF
.,TRBV28,TRBD1,TRBJ2-2,TGTGCCAGCAGTTTCCGACAGGGAATCGCCGGGGAGCTGTTTTTT,CASSFRQGIAGELFF
few,TRBV11-2,.,TRBJ1-3,TGTGCCAGCAGCTTAGATTTATTCGGAAACACCATATATTTT,CASSLDLFGNTIYF
.,TRBV7-2,TRBD1,TRBJ1-2,TGTGCCAGCAGCTTTAAACAGGGGTTTGGCTACACCTTC,CASSFKQGFGYTF
few,TRBV7-6,TRBD2,TRBJ2-3,TGTGCCAGCAGCTTAGCTAGCGGGAGGTTACCAGATACGCAGTATTTT,CASSLASGRLPDTQYF
.,TRBV9,.,TRBJ2-1,TGTGCCAGCAGCGTAGCCCCTCAGGTTTATGAGCAGTTCTTC,CASSVAPQVYEQFF